What follows are 5 T cell receptor beta chains derived from one specimen sequenced in a study of blood T cells in healthy people across ages. Combining a sample-barcoded 5' primer with a J-beta primer mix, a second PCR ran for roughly 6 to 11 cycles. TCRdb ran MiXCR on the 5' RACE reads and lists one entry per CDR3 protein. The table records about 1.8 million distinct CDR3 sequences, less than 50% of them present only once. The sample was blood. These receptors originate from a woman in her 40s in good health.

The chain joins TRBV2 to TRBJ1-1; 7 bases are a match to TRBD1. After removal of 3 bases from V and 7 bases from J, the junction contained 5 bases not matched to a gene. Germline values: CDR1 SNHLY, CDR2 FYNNEI. CDR3 length: 13 amino acids. The CDR3 DNA follows: TGTGCCAGCAGTGACGAAGGGGGCCTTGAAGCTTTCTTT. Encoded protein: CASSDEGGLEAFF.

In this sample, this clonotype turned up once. This chain uses TRBV27 with TRBJ1-2, with D possibly matching TRBD1 (5 bases). Trimming stripped 6 bases from V and 6 bases from J, with 17 bases between. This CDR3 has 14 amino acids. Germline V gene sequence: CDR1 MNHEY, CDR2 SMNVEV (reference sequence). The CDR3 loop is CASSSHGGGNGYTF. DNA for the CDR3: TGTGCCAGCAGCTCCCACGGGGGAGGTAATGGCTACACCTTC.

This clonotype was seen a handful of times. V usage is TRBV13 and J usage is TRBJ1-2; TRBD1 agrees at 7 bases. This CDR3 spans 13 amino acids. Losses at the gene ends were 8 bases for V and 2 bases for J; bases not matched to a gene: 5. Germline assignment: CDR1 PRHDT and CDR2 FYEKMQ (reference sequence). The CDR3 loop reads CASAGTVNYGYTF. For the CDR3, the DNA is TGTGCCAGCGCGGGGACAGTGAACTATGGCTACACCTTC.

A note on this clonotype: A read error is possible here, since a much larger clone lies one base away. J is TRBJ2-7 and V is TRBV29-1, with D perhaps matching TRBD1 (5 bases). V lost 8 bases and J 7 bases, leaving 18 bases between the germline ends. Germline V gene data show CDR1 as SQVTM and CDR2 as ANQGSEA. CDR3 length equals 12 residues. DNA of the CDR3: TGCAGCTCCAGGGTACCGTACAATGAGCAGTACTTC. This sequence encodes CSSRVPYNEQYF.

This clonotype was seen a handful of times. This chain connects TRBV9 to TRBJ2-5; TRBD2 might be the D (5 bases). The CDR3 is 15 residues long. The germline V gene has CDR1 SGDLS and CDR2 YYNGEE. V gave up 3 bases and J gave up 2 bases, with 14 bases separating them. CDR3 coding DNA: TGTGCCAGCAGCGCCAGCACAGCGGTGCAAGAGACCCAGTACTTC. Translating gives CASSASTAVQETQYF.